The entry below gives a single T cell receptor (beta chain) sequence along with its context. The clone's antigen remains unknown. No per-base quality is available; no much larger clone lies one base away. Libraries were made using 5' RACE. TCRdb lists the instrument as Illumina HiSeq 2500. A second PCR of roughly 6 to 11 cycles was run with a J-beta primer mix and a sample-barcoded 5' primer. A unique molecular identifier was introduced onto each TCR beta cDNA molecule by a template-switch 5' adaptor carrying 12 random nucleotides. At least 2.5 million CDR3-containing paired-end reads were obtained from each sample. The Mint cDNA synthesis kit, primed by a TRBC-specific oligonucleotide, was used to synthesize first-strand cDNA from all RNA. Following uracil-DNA glycosylase treatment, a first 18-cycle PCR with universal primers M1SS and BC2_uni_R was performed on all cDNA. The study's own analysis went as follows. For normalization, 1 million high-quality reads, each with a distinct molecular identifier, were randomly selected from each sample. Instead of being binned into consensus sequences, reads with shared molecular identifiers were discarded. MiTCR, run with a Q25 quality threshold and the strictest error-elimination algorithm, handled CDR3 identification, clonotype clustering and error correction. A nonparametric unseen species model with Euler transformation was used to estimate a lower bound on total TCR beta diversity. In-frame beta chains were kept once TCRdb had trimmed the public reads at Q25 with fastp and called clones with MiXCR. CDR3 protein duplicates are merged, each entry listing the most common genes and DNA. In this record, the V and J calls reflect TCRdb's handling and not the investigators' own analysis. This sample gives about 680,000 distinct CDR3 sequences in total; around 49% of them show up just once. Together, the top ten hold 30% to 35% of the sample.

The junction shows trimming of 6 bases on V and 0 bases on J, plus 14 bases between the germline ends. From cysteine to phenylalanine, the CDR3 is 15 amino acids long. The sequence is cut down to CDR3 DNA, 45 bases in frame from base 1. CDR1 is given as MNHEY and CDR2 as SMNVEV, both from the germline V gene (reference sequence). The donors were some 39 Caucasian individuals from Russia, aged roughly 6 to 90 years, who were systemically healthy. Ten milliliters of peripheral blood were drawn from each donor into EDTA-treated Vacutainer tubes. Ficoll-Paque density-gradient centrifugation was used to isolate PBMCs, with at least 7 million per sample. Total RNA was extracted from PBMCs with Trizol reagent, with at least 5 micrograms obtained per sample. The percentages of naive CD45RAhigh/CD27high T cells were determined by flow cytometry on a PBMC aliquot from every donor. This sample is drawn from a study of blood T cells in healthy people across ages (dated by TCRdb to 2015 to 2017). About the full investigation: In model experiments, template switching captured roughly one uniquely barcoded TCR beta cDNA molecule for every two T cells. Using deep sequencing normalized with unique cDNA molecular identifiers, the study measured how TCR beta repertoire diversity changes with age. The donors were split into four age groups: young (average 16 years), middle-aged (roughly 40), aged (about 56) and long-lived (under 85). To avoid experimental bias, donors of different ages were spread randomly across the sequencing lanes. The study analyzed two additional independent replicas of 1 million unique cDNA reads from the same blood draw for two donors, one aged 18 to 30 and one aged 80 or older.

What the work shows at the level of the full study, not this receptor alone: The long-lived group showed more naive CD4+ T cells, fewer expanded clones and increased TCR diversity than the aged group, suggesting age selection. Estimates of total diversity based on one million sequenced T cells were regarded as lower bounds and as underestimates. Because donor CMV infection status was unknown, age-related changes in expanded clonotypes were potentially confounded. There was a strong correlation between observed TCR beta diversity and the percentage of naive T cells measured by flow cytometry. Because profiling used bulk unsorted PBMCs, naive and antigen-experienced compartments could not be compared conclusively. Observed TCR beta diversity per million T cells fell roughly linearly with age, and a significant reduction was already apparent by age around 44.

Sequencing was performed on blood. This TCR came from a woman in her fifties or sixties in good health. The chain is made from TRBV27 and TRBJ1-2; the D segment could be TRBD1, given 5 matching bases. In nucleotides, the sequence is TGTGCCAGCAGAGCCTCAGGGAGGTCTAACTATGGCTACACCTTC. Protein translation: CASRASGRSNYGYTF.